The TCR beta chain described here comes from a study of T cell changes during pregnancy in multiple sclerosis. Clones were sequenced by immunoSEQ multiplex PCR, and TCRdb holds only the in-frame ones, with some missing. Of tens of thousands of clones in the sample, roughly 94% are singletons; the top ten hold approximately 0.8%. CDR3 size: 15 residues. V trimming: 2 bases; J trimming: 6 bases; junction bases outside the gene matches: 7. Per the germline V gene, CDR1 is LNHDA and CDR2 is SQIVND (reference sequence). Sequenced here: peripheral blood, sampled in the third trimester of pregnancy. This chain links TRBV19 with TRBJ1-1; the match to TRBD1 covers 9 bases. The receptor was isolated from a female donor with multiple sclerosis, enrolled in a pregnancy study. This CDR3 is CASSIPTGGLAEAFF. CDR3 DNA: TGTGCCAGTAGTATACCCACAGGGGGCCTGGCTGAAGCTTTCTTT.